The 7 T cell receptor beta chains below come from one sample, sequenced in a study of human T cells and chemical hapten exposure (dated by TCRdb to the early 2020s). The intended sense of this specimen's time point label: pre-sensitization, week 0. This sample's treatment or condition label indicates: therapeutic diphenylcyclopropenone sensitization with weekly scalp DPC. The library was prepared using RACE. TCRdb names NextSeq 500 as the instrument used. TCRdb reanalyzed the raw reads on its own, using fastp at Q25 for trimming and MiXCR for clone calling, and kept in-frame beta chains. For every CDR3 protein sequence, its rows merge into one entry that carries the most common genes and DNA. The sample has a few hundred thousand distinct CDR3 sequences on record, just under 8% of them singletons. The top ten clonotypes cover approximately 1.2% of the sample. The specimen was whole blood, collected in connection with sensitization to the hapten diphenylcyclopropenone (DPC). The receptors were gathered from a man aged 18 to 29 with alopecia areata. Some clones in this sample may be carry-over from other donors' samples.

V and J are TRBV2 and TRBJ2-7; the D gene is possibly TRBD1 (6 bases). The CDR3 runs 16 residues. The V gene's germline CDR1 is SNHLY and CDR2 FYNNEI. The DNA of the CDR3 is TGTGCTCCCATAGGGGGTGTGACAGGTGCCAGCTACGAGCAGTACTTC. Translating gives CAPIGGVTGASYEQYF.

This clonotype was counted between two and nine times. The J gene is TRBJ2-5, the V gene TRBV20-1; D ambiguous. V lost 0 bases to trimming and J lost 0 bases, with 8 bases between them. The germline V gene has CDR1 DFQATT and CDR2 SNEGSKA (reference sequence). The CDR3 consists of 14 residues. The CDR3, as DNA: TGCAGTGCTAGAGAATCCCGGTACCAAGAGACCCAGTACTTC. Its translation: CSARESRYQETQYF.

The rearrangement uses TRBV24-1 and TRBJ2-1, with a weak D call TRBD1 (5 bases). The germline gives CDR1 KGHDR, CDR2 SFDVKD. V gave up 3 bases and J gave up 0 bases, with 8 bases separating them. The CDR3 sequence is 15 residues long. The DNA of the CDR3 is TGTGCCACCAGTGATCACAGGAGCTCCTACAATGAGCAGTTCTTC. As protein: CATSDHRSSYNEQFF.

This clonotype was observed at least ten times. The chain carries TRBV12-3 or TRBV12-4 and TRBJ2-1, with TRBD2 identical over 8 bases. V shed 7 bases, J shed 8 bases, and the junction held 16 bases outside the gene matches. The CDR3 totals 16 residues. The chain's CDR3 is CASTQGGGRWVHEQFF. For the CDR3, the DNA is TGTGCCAGCACCCAGGGCGGGGGGAGGTGGGTACATGAGCAGTTCTTC.

The rearrangement joins TRBV12-5 to TRBJ2-1; no definite D call. Trimming left V 4 bases short and J 9 bases short, with 16 bases between. This CDR3 contains 14 residues. The germline V gene has CDR1 LGHNT and CDR2 FRNRAP. In nucleotides, the CDR3 is TGTGCTAGTGGTTCGACACTTACAGATAGTGAGCAGTTCTTC. It is translated as CASGSTLTDSEQFF.

As for this clonotype: This may stem from a read error, because a much larger clone lies one nucleotide away. The chain couples TRBV6-2 or TRBV6-3 to TRBJ2-5, with D possibly TRBD1 on 6 matching bases. V was trimmed by 5 bases and J by 0 bases, leaving 10 bases between them. The CDR3 covers 14 residues. CDR1 is MNHEY, CDR2 SVGEGT, per germline. CDR3 in DNA: TGTGCCAGCAGTAGGACAGCGTACCAAGAGACCCAGTACTTC. Protein product: CASSRTAYQETQYF.

This clonotype showed up many times. The V and J genes are TRBV4-2 and TRBJ2-7; D is ambiguous. The CDR3 has 18 amino acids. Trimming removed 0 bases at V and 1 base at J, with 19 bases between. Germline V gene sequence: CDR1 LGHNA, CDR2 YNFKEQ. In nucleotides, the CDR3 is TGTGCCAGCAGCCAAGAGGGTCCGTCGGCAGTTGAATCCTACGAGCAGTACTTC. This sequence encodes CASSQEGPSAVESYEQYF.